This paragraph covers one T cell receptor (beta chain) sequence. Its specificity is unknown. Measured with immunoSEQ multiplex PCR; TCRdb has only the in-frame clones, and not every one. The profile covers around 90,000 clones, with about 88% appearing a single time and roughly 15% taken by the ten largest. This entry comes from a study of T cell responses to AZD1222 COVID-19 vaccine. Study-level findings and limits: Baseline serostatus was positive in only six or seven AZD1222 recipients.

The CDR3 length is 16 residues. Looked up from germline, CDR1 is SEHNR and CDR2 is FQNEAQ (reference sequence). Trimming shortened V by 3 bases and J by 0 bases, and 15 bases separated the two germline ends. The source of this sequence is an adult in good health. The sample in question was peripheral blood, obtained on day 0 of AZD1222 vaccination. V usage is TRBV7-9 and J usage is TRBJ2-7; D may match TRBD1 or TRBD2 (5 bases each). The CDR3 reads CASSFEWGTSSYEQYF. The CDR3 nucleotides read TGTGCCAGCAGCTTCGAGTGGGGGACCAGCTCCTACGAGCAGTACTTC. Drawing the rest from reference TRBV7-9 and TRBJ2-7, the complete variable domain is DTGVSQNPRHKITKRGQNVTFRCDPISEHNRLYWYRQTLGQGPEFLTYFQNEAQLEKSRLLSDRFSAERPKGSFSTLEIQRTEQGDSAMYLCASSFEWGTSSYEQYFGPGTRLTVT.